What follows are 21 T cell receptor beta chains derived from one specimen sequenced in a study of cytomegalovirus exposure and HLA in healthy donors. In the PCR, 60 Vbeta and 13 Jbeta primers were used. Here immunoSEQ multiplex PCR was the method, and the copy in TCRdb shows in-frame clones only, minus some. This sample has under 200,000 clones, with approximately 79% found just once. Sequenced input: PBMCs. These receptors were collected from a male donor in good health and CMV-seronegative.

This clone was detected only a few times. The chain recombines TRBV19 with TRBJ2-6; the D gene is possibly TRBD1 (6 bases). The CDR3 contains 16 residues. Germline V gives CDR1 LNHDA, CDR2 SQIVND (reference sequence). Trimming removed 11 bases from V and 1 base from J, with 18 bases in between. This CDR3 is CAAGAGDTSGANVLTF. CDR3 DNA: TGTGCCGCCGGGGCAGGGGACACGTCTGGGGCCAACGTCCTGACTTTC. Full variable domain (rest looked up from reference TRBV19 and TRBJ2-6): DGGITQSPKYLFRKEGQNVTLSCEQNLNHDAMYWYRQDPGQGLRLIYYSQIVNDFQKGDIAEGYSVSREKKESFPLTVTSAQKNPTAFYLCAAGAGDTSGANVLTFGAGSRLTVL.

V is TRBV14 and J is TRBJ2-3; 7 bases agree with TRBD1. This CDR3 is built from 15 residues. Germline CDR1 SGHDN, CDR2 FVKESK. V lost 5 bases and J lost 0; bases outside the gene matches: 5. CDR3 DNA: TGTGCCAGCAGCGAGGGACAGCCTAGCACAGATACGCAGTATTTT. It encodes CASSEGQPSTDTQYF.

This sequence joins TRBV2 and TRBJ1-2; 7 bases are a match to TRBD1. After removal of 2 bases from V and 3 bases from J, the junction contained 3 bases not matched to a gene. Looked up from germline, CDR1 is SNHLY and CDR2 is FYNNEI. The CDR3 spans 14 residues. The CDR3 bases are TGTGCCAGCAGTGAATGGGACAGTGACTATGGCTACACCTTC. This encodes CASSEWDSDYGYTF.

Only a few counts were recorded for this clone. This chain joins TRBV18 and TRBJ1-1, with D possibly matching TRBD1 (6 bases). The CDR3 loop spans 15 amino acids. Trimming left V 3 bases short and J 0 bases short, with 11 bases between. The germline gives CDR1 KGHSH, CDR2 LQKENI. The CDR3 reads CASSPDRVVNTEAFF. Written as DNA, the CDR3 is TGTGCCAGCTCACCGGACAGAGTGGTGAACACTGAAGCTTTCTTT.

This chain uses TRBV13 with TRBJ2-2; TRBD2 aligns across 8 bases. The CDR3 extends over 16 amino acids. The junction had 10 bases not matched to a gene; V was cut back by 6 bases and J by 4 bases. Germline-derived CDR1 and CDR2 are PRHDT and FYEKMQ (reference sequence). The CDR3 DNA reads TGTGCCAGCAGGAGGAACGGGGGGGCTGGCACCGGGGAGCTGTTTTTT. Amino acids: CASRRNGGAGTGELFF.

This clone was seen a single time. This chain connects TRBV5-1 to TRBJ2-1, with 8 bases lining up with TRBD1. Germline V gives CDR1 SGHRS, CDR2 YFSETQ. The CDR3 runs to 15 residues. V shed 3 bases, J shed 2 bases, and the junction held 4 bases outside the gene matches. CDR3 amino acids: CASSSGTGAYNEQFF. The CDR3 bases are TGCGCCAGCAGCTCCGGGACAGGAGCCTACAATGAGCAGTTCTTC.

The CDR3 region is CASSLLSGGTEAFF. The CDR3 nucleotides read TGTGCCAGCAGCCTCCTTTCCGGGGGCACTGAAGCTTTCTTT. The chain is built from TRBV6-5 and TRBJ1-1, with a tentative D call TRBD1 (5 bases). CDR3 length: 14 residues. V lost 6 bases and J lost 4, with 15 bases in between. Germline-derived CDR1 and CDR2 are MNHEY and SVGAGI.

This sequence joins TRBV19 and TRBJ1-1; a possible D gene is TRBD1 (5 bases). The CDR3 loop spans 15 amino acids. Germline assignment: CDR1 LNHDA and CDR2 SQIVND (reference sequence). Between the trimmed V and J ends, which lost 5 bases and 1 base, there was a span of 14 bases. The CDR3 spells CASSSLDTKNTEAFF. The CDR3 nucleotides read TGTGCCAGTAGTTCCCTGGACACAAAGAACACTGAAGCTTTCTTT. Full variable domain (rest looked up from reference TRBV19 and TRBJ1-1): DGGITQSPKYLFRKEGQNVTLSCEQNLNHDAMYWYRQDPGQGLRLIYYSQIVNDFQKGDIAEGYSVSREKKESFPLTVTSAQKNPTAFYLCASSSLDTKNTEAFFGQGTRLTVV.

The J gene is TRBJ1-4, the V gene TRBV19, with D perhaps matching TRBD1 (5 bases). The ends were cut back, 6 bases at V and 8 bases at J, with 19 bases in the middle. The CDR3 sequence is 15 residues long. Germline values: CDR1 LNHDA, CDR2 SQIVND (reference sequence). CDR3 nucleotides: TGTGCCAGTAGGCGAACAGGTGCCTGGGCGGAAAAACTGTTTTTT. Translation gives CASRRTGAWAEKLFF.

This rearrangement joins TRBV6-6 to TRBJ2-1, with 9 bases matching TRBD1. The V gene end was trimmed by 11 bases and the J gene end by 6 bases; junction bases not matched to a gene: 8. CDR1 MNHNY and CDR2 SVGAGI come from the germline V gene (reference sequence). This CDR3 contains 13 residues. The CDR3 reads CAGATGGSNEQFF. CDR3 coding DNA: TGTGCCGGTGCGACAGGGGGGTCCAATGAGCAGTTCTTC.

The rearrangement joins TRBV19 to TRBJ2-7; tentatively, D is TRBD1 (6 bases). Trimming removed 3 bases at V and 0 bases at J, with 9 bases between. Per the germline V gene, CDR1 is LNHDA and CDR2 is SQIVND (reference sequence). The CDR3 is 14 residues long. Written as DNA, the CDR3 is TGTGCCAGTAGTATTATGGACAGCTCCTACGAGCAGTACTTC. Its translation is CASSIMDSSYEQYF.

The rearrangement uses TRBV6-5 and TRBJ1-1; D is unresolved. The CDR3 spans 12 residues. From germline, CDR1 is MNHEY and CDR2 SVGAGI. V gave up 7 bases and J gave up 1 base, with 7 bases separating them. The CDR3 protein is CASTRGNTEAFF. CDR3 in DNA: TGTGCCAGCACCCGGGGGAACACTGAAGCTTTCTTT.

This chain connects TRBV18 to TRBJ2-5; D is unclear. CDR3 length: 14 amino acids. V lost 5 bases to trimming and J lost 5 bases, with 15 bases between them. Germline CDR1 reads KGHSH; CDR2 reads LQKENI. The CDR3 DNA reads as TGTGCCAGCTCATCCTCCTACGTCTCGGAGACCCAGTACTTC. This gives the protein CASSSSYVSETQYF. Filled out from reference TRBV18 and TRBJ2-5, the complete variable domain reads NAGVMQNPRHLVRRRGQEARLRCSPMKGHSHVYWYRQLPEEGLKFMVYLQKENIIDESGMPKERFSAEFPKEGPSILRIQQVVRGDSAAYFCASSSSYVSETQYFGPGTRLLVL.

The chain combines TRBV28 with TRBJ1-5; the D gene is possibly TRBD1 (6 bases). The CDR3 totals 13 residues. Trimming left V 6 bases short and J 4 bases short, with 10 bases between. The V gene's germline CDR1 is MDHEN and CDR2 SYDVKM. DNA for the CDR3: TGTGCCAGCAGACCCCAGGGGAATCAGCCCCAGCATTTT. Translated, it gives CASRPQGNQPQHF. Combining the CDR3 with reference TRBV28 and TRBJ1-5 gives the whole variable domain DVKVTQSSRYLVKRTGEKVFLECVQDMDHENMFWYRQDPGLGLRLIYFSYDVKMKEKGDIPEGYSVSREKKERFSLILESASTNQTSMYLCASRPQGNQPQHFGDGTRLSIL.

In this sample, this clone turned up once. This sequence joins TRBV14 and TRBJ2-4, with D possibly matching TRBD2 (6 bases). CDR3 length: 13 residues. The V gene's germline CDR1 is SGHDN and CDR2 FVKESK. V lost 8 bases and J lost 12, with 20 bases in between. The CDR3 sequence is CASARELAGSQYF. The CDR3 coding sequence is TGTGCCAGCGCTCGGGAACTAGCTGGCAGTCAGTACTTC.

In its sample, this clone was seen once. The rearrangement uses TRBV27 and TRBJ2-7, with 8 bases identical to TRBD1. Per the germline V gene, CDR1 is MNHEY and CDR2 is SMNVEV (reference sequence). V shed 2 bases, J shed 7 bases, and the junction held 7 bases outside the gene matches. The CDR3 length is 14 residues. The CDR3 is CASSLLGDRREQYF. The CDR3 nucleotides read TGTGCCAGCAGTTTACTTGGGGACAGGAGGGAGCAGTACTTC.

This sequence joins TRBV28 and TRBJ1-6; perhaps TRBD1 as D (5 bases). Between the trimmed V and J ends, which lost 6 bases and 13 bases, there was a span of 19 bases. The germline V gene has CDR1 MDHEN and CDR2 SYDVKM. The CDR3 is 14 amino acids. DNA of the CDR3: TGTGCCAGCAGCAGGACTAGGGGTGTTCGGCCCCTCCACTTT. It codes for CASSRTRGVRPLHF.

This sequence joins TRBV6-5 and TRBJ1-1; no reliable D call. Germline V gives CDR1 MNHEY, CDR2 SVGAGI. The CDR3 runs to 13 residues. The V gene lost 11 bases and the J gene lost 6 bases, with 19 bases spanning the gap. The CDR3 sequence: CAPITAGGPEAFF. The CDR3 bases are TGTGCCCCGATTACGGCGGGAGGTCCTGAAGCTTTCTTT.

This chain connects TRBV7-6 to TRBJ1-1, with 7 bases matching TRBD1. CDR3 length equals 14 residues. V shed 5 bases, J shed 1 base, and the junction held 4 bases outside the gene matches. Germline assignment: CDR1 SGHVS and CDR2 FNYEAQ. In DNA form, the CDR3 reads TGTGCCAGCAGCCCTGGGACAGAGAACACTGAAGCTTTCTTT. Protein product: CASSPGTENTEAFF.

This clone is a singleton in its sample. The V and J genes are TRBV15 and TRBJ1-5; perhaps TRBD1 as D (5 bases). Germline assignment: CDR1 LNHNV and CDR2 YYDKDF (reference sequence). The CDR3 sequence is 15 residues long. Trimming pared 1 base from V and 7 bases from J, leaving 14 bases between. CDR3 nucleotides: TGTGCCACCAGCAGAGGCCGGCAGGGTGTCCAGCCCCAGCATTTT. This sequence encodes CATSRGRQGVQPQHF.

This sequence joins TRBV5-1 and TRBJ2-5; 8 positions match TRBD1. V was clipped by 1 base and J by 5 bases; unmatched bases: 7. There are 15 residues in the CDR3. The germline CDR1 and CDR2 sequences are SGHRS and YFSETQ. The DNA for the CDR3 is TGCGCCAGCAGCTTGATCCAGGGGGCTAGGGAGACCCAGTACTTC. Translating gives CASSLIQGARETQYF.